These T cell receptor beta chains were read from a single sample in a study of response to subunit inactivated influenza vaccine. TCRdb re-called the RT-PCR reads through MiXCR, storing one row per CDR3 protein. The table records 560,000 or so distinct CDR3 sequences, about 8% of them present only once. The input for sequencing was PBMCs from blood, taken roughly 24 months after vaccination. All receptors come from a man aged 45-69 years who received an inactivated influenza vaccine. The CDR3 runs from the conserved cysteine through the conserved F or W. The order of the fields is clone size, V gene, D gene, J gene, CDR3 DNA, CDR3 protein. A D gene is named only where the DNA matches it firmly. Size tells how often a clone was seen (once, few, many) or the class of an expanded clone, and some rows leave it out.

>many|TRBV5-1|TRBD1|TRBJ2-7
TGCGCCAGCAGCAATTCGGGACAGGGCTACGAGCAGTACTTC
CASSNSGQGYEQYF
>many|TRBV5-8|TRBD2|TRBJ2-1
TGTGCCAGCAGCCGGACTAGCGGGGGCCGGAATGAGCAGTTCTTC
CASSRTSGGRNEQFF
>many|TRBV20-1|NA|TRBJ2-1
TGCAGTGCTAGGACTGATATAGATGAGCAGTTCTTC
CSARTDIDEQFF
>many|TRBV4-3|NA|TRBJ2-3
TGCGCCAGCAGCCAAGATGTCCGCACAGATACGCAGTATTTT
CASSQDVRTDTQYF
>few|TRBV5-1|NA|TRBJ2-3
TGCGCCAGCACAGGGGGGAGCACAGATACGCAGTATTTT
CASTGGSTDTQYF
>NA|TRBV11-2|NA|TRBJ2-5
TGTGCCAGCACTGCCCGGGAGACCCAGTACTTC
CASTARETQYF
>few|TRBV9|TRBD2|TRBJ2-3
TGTGCCAGCAGCGTTAGCGGGATAGGAGATACGCAGTATTTT
CASSVSGIGDTQYF
>NA|TRBV11-2|NA|TRBJ2-2
TGTGCCAGCAGCTTAGGGATTAACACCGGGGAGCTGTTTTTT
CASSLGINTGELFF
>many|TRBV3-1|NA|TRBJ1-5
TGTGCCAGCAGCCAAGAACGCCAGGCACCCCAGCATTTT
CASSQERQAPQHF
>NA|TRBV2|NA|TRBJ2-5
TGTGCCAGCAGGGAGACGCCCGTGACGGAGACCCAGTACTTC
CASRETPVTETQYF
>NA|TRBV6-1|TRBD1|TRBJ2-1
TGTGCCAGCACCACCGGGACAGTCTCCTACAATGAGCAGTTCTTC
CASTTGTVSYNEQFF
>many|TRBV15|NA|TRBJ2-7
TGTGCCACCAGCGGACTACCCGGCCAGACGACCTACGAGCAGTACTTC
CATSGLPGQTTYEQYF
>NA|TRBV20-1|NA|TRBJ2-5
TGCAGTGCTACCAAACCGGCGGGGCAGGGGGGCGCAGAGACCCAGTACTTC
CSATKPAGQGGAETQYF
>few|TRBV12-3/TRBV12-4|TRBD2|TRBJ2-3
TGTGCCAGCAGTTTTGGAGCGGGAGTGAGCACAGATACGCAGTATTTT
CASSFGAGVSTDTQYF
>few|TRBV19|TRBD1|TRBJ2-3
TGTGCCAGTACCAGGACAGGGGGGCGGACAGATACGCAGTATTTT
CASTRTGGRTDTQYF